The present T cell receptor (beta chain) was sequenced within a study of blood T cell repertoires in COVID-19. On the study more broadly: The origin of the acute and convalescent COVID-19 samples was the United States, Italy and Spain. The analysed material was cDNA or gDNA that came from T cells, B-cell-depleted T cells, or PBMCs.

This clone was seen once. In the original workflow: Amplification with reference gene primers provided the estimates of nucleated cell counts. Some clones are missing from TCRdb's copy, which holds only in-frame ones; the method was immunoSEQ multiplex PCR. V, J and clone size are taken as reported in that table, and D and trimming were inferred from the DNA itself. The sample comprises tens of thousands of clones, roughly nine tenths of which are singletons, and roughly 4.5% rests with the top ten. V dropped 6 bases and J dropped 5 bases, with 11 bases sitting between them. This CDR3 region has 12 residues. The germline V gene has CDR1 SEHNR and CDR2 FQNEAQ (reference sequence).

This rearrangement joins TRBV7-9 to TRBJ2-7; D might be TRBD2 (6 bases). Sequencing was carried out using peripheral blood. This receptor was obtained from a woman in her fifties or sixties with active COVID-19. The CDR3 region has the DNA TGTGCCAGCAGTGGTCAGCGGGACGAGCAGTACTTC. Its translation is CASSGQRDEQYF. The full variable domain, its missing parts supplied by reference TRBV7-9 and TRBJ2-7, is DTGVSQNPRHKITKRGQNVTFRCDPISEHNRLYWYRQTLGQGPEFLTYFQNEAQLEKSRLLSDRFSAERPKGSFSTLEIQRTEQGDSAMYLCASSGQRDEQYFGPGTRLTVT.